The entry below gives a single T cell receptor (beta chain) sequence along with its context. The data stem from a study of blood T cell repertoires in COVID-19. CDR1 is SNHLY and CDR2 is FYNNEI in the germline V gene. The CDR3 runs 13 residues. Trimming removed 6 bases from V and 3 bases from J, with 11 bases in between. Source study methods: Counts of nucleated cells, estimated from reference gene primer amplification, were obtained. TCRdb keeps only in-frame clones here, not all; method: immunoSEQ multiplex PCR. That table is the source of V, J and clone size, and D and trimming were worked out from the DNA. The sample yields 250,000 or so clones, around 93% seen once. Participant age was about 18 to 89 years, and participants resided in fewer than 30 US areas. Participants were placed into cohorts based on the clinical history they reported. It was within 2 weeks before study entry that exposed participants met a COVID-19 case.

The receptor comes from a man in his forties who had been exposed to COVID-19. The chain employs TRBV2 and TRBJ1-1; D not resolved. The sample comprised PBMCs or T cells enriched from blood (not recorded which). For the CDR3, the DNA is TGTGCCAGCAGGGCCGGGAGTTACACTGAAGCTTTCTTT. It is translated as CASRAGSYTEAFF.